These 31 T cell receptor beta chains were all obtained from the same sample, sequenced in a study of spatial heterogeneity in lung cancer. Whole-study results and caveats: The number of expanded tumor alpha and beta chains correlated with mutation number.

TCRdb ran MiXCR on the 5' RACE reads and lists one entry per CDR3 protein. This table holds about 15,000 distinct CDR3 sequences, roughly 6% found once. The antigens of these receptors remain unknown. The time point is: sample taken at primary tumor resection. Specimen: lung tumor tissue, collected at surgery. Source of these receptors: a male donor with early-stage non-small cell lung cancer.

The sample holds many counts of this clonotype. One end of the junction does not line up with germline, which may come from a read error. The rearrangement joins TRBV7-3 to TRBJ2-2; D uncertain. This CDR3 region has 14 residues. The germline V gene has CDR1 SGHTA and CDR2 FQGTGA. The CDR3 protein is CASSLDFTTRELFF. CDR3 nucleotides: TGTGCCAGCAGCTTAGACTTCACCACCCGGGAGCTGTTTTTT.

The chain recombines TRBV27 with TRBJ1-3; D ambiguous. Germline V gene sequence: CDR1 MNHEY, CDR2 SMNVEV (reference sequence). The CDR3 runs 14 residues. Between the trimmed V and J ends, which lost 5 bases and 0 bases, there was a span of 8 bases. The CDR3 is CASSQRTSGNTIYF. CDR3 nucleotides: TGTGCCAGCAGTCAGAGGACCTCTGGAAACACCATATATTTT.

Ten or more counts support this clonotype. The gene calls are TRBV7-2 and TRBJ1-1; no clear D. The CDR3 contains 13 residues. Germline-derived CDR1 and CDR2 are SGHTA and FQGNSA. V was trimmed by 1 base and J by 1 base, leaving 4 bases between them. In nucleotides, the CDR3 is TGTGCCAGCAGCTTAGACCCGAACACTGAAGCTTTCTTT. Translated: CASSLDPNTEAFF.

This clonotype ranks as medium-sized. The rearrangement uses TRBV20-1 and TRBJ2-7, with D hard to call. The CDR3 runs to 13 residues. CDR1 is DFQATT, CDR2 SNEGSKA, per germline (reference sequence). Trimming removed 3 bases at V and 6 bases at J, with 15 bases between. CDR3 loop: CSARSDFYGEQYF. CDR3 DNA sequence: TGCAGTGCTAGGTCAGACTTTTACGGCGAGCAGTACTTC.

This clonotype was picked up many times. This chain connects TRBV20-1 to TRBJ1-3; 10 bases are shared with TRBD1. The V gene's germline CDR1 is DFQATT and CDR2 SNEGSKA (reference sequence). J lost 4 bases, V lost 6 bases, and 3 bases had no gene match. The length of the CDR3 is 13 residues. The DNA for the CDR3 is TGCAGTGCCAGGACAGGGGGAGGAAACACCATATATTTT. Its translation: CSARTGGGNTIYF.

This clonotype was seen ten or more times. This sequence joins TRBV25-1 and TRBJ2-3; 8 bases agree with TRBD1. Unmatched junction bases numbered 18, after V lost 1 base and J lost 6 bases. The CDR3 is 19 amino acids. Germline V lookup: CDR1 MGHDK, CDR2 SYGVNS. CDR3 residues: CASSEFDGGWTGRRDTQYF. The CDR3 DNA follows: TGTGCCAGCAGTGAATTCGACGGGGGTTGGACAGGGCGGAGGGATACGCAGTATTTT.

This clonotype was detected ten times or more. V and J are TRBV9 and TRBJ2-1; D is perhaps TRBD2 (7 bases). CDR3 length: 14 residues. V lost 4 bases to trimming and J lost 8 bases, with 16 bases between them. Germline lookup yields CDR1 SGDLS and CDR2 YYNGEE. The CDR3 spells CASSPRGGDDEQFF. The CDR3 DNA sequence: TGTGCCAGCAGCCCTCGAGGGGGGGACGATGAGCAGTTCTTC. The full variable domain, completed using reference TRBV9 and TRBJ2-1, is DSGVTQTPKHLITATGQRVTLRCSPRSGDLSVYWYQQSLDQGLQFLIQYYNGEERAKGNILERFSAQQFPDLHSELNLSSLELGDSALYFCASSPRGGDDEQFFGPGTRLTVL.

This clonotype turned up a few times. The chain is built from TRBV4-3 and TRBJ2-5; TRBD1 is a possible D gene (5 bases). This CDR3 spans 17 amino acids. Per the germline V gene, CDR1 is LGHNA and CDR2 is YSLEER. V dropped 2 bases and J dropped 5 bases, with 21 bases sitting between them. The CDR3 protein is CASSQSGAIGDWETQYF. In DNA, the CDR3 is TGCGCCAGCAGCCAATCTGGGGCAATTGGTGATTGGGAGACCCAGTACTTC.

The table lists this clonotype with many counts. The chain links TRBV5-1 to TRBJ2-1; 8 bases fit TRBD2. Germline V lookup: CDR1 SGHRS, CDR2 YFSETQ. The CDR3 is made up of 16 amino acids. V was clipped by 1 base and J by 7 bases; unmatched bases: 10. CDR3 nucleotide sequence: TGCGCCAGCAGCTTGAGGGGGACTAGAGAAGGGAATGAGCAGTTCTTC. Its translation: CASSLRGTREGNEQFF.

This clonotype was seen at least ten times. This chain links TRBV7-9 with TRBJ2-1, with TRBD1 matching over 10 bases. Germline-derived CDR1 and CDR2 are SEHNR and FQNEAQ (reference sequence). The CDR3 is 17 residues long. The trim removed 5 bases at V and 5 bases at J, leaving 12 bases unmatched. The CDR3 reads CASSSPKGDRGNNEQFF. Written as DNA, the CDR3 is TGTGCCAGCAGCAGTCCGAAAGGGGACAGGGGTAACAATGAGCAGTTCTTC.

The sample holds many counts of this clonotype. The gene calls are TRBV4-3 and TRBJ1-2, with D possibly TRBD1 on 6 matching bases. There are 13 residues in the CDR3. Per the germline V gene, CDR1 is LGHNA and CDR2 is YSLEER. Trimming took off 4 bases at V and 6 bases at J, with 12 bases between the two ends. CDR3 sequence: CASSRSGEDGYTF. CDR3 bases: TGCGCCAGCAGCCGGTCAGGGGAAGATGGCTACACCTTC.

This clonotype has a count of ten or more. V and J are TRBV5-6 and TRBJ2-4; possible D gene TRBD1, 6 bases. Germline values: CDR1 SGHDT, CDR2 YYEEEE. The CDR3 runs to 15 residues. Trimming removed 1 base at V and 4 bases at J, with 12 bases between. The CDR3 nucleotides are TGTGCCAGCAGCTTGAGGCCAGGGGATAAAAACATTCAGTACTTC. Its protein product is CASSLRPGDKNIQYF.

This clonotype appeared many times. The chain combines TRBV6-2 or TRBV6-3 with TRBJ2-7; tentatively, D is TRBD1 (6 bases). The CDR3 extends over 13 amino acids. Germline V gene data show CDR1 as MNHEY and CDR2 as SVGEGT. This chain's CDR3 is CAVGVRGTYEQYF. As DNA, the CDR3 is TGTGCGGTCGGAGTTAGGGGGACGTACGAGCAGTACTTC.

There are many counts of this clonotype. The chain employs TRBV20-1 and TRBJ2-6; D not certain. Germline V lookup: CDR1 DFQATT, CDR2 SNEGSKA (reference sequence). The CDR3 length is 17 residues. Trimming removed 3 bases at V and 0 bases at J, with 15 bases between. This CDR3 is CSARRTRARSGANVLTF. The CDR3 DNA reads as TGCAGTGCTAGGAGGACGAGAGCACGCTCTGGGGCCAACGTCCTGACTTTC.

Sample share makes this clonotype medium-sized. The CDR3 nucleotides are TGCAGTGGGGATGGTCCCTACAATGAGCAGTTCTTC. Translated: CSGDGPYNEQFF. This rearrangement joins TRBV20-1 to TRBJ2-1; no firm D call. V gave up 7 bases and J gave up 2 bases, with 9 bases separating them. CDR3 length: 12 amino acids. Germline V gene sequence: CDR1 DFQATT, CDR2 SNEGSKA (reference sequence).

This clonotype occurred many times. The CDR3 protein is CASSQEYGGATDTQYF. The CDR3 coding sequence is TGCGCCAGCAGCCAAGAATACGGGGGGGCAACAGATACGCAGTATTTT. The J gene is TRBJ2-3, the V gene TRBV4-3; 8 bases line up with TRBD2. The CDR3 runs 16 residues. In germline, CDR1 is LGHNA, CDR2 YSLEER. V trimming: 0 bases; J trimming: 3 bases; junction bases outside the gene matches: 5.

This clonotype is medium-sized within its sample. This rearrangement joins TRBV10-3 to TRBJ2-7; TRBD2 agrees at 13 bases. Per the germline V gene, CDR1 is ENHRY and CDR2 is SYGVKD. The length of the CDR3 is 15 residues. Unmatched junction bases numbered 6, after V lost 10 bases and J lost 0 bases. The CDR3 DNA reads as TGTGCCACCGGGACTAGCGGGAACCCCTCCTACGAGCAGTACTTC. Amino acids: CATGTSGNPSYEQYF.

This clonotype was seen at least ten times. CDR3 coding DNA: TGTGCCAGCAGTTTACAGACGGGGTTGCGTGGCTACACCTTC. It is translated as CASSLQTGLRGYTF. The rearrangement links TRBV12-3 or TRBV12-4 to TRBJ1-2; D gene ambiguous. The CDR3 runs 14 residues. V lost 2 bases and J lost 7, with 14 bases in between.

As to this clonotype: Being one base from a much bigger clone, this may be a read error. The chain joins TRBV10-3 to TRBJ1-1; D possibly corresponds to TRBD1 (5 bases). V gave up 3 bases and J gave up 5 bases, with 13 bases separating them. The CDR3 loop spans 14 amino acids. CDR1 and CDR2 (germline): ENHRY, SYGVKD. The CDR3 DNA reads TGTGCCATCAGTGATGAGGGGAGGAAGACTGAAGCTTTCTTT. Translation gives CAISDEGRKTEAFF.

This clonotype was counted at least ten times. V and J are TRBV11-2 and TRBJ2-7; D is unclear. V was shortened by 5 bases and J by 4 bases, with 15 bases between the two germline ends. CDR1 and CDR2 from the germline V gene are SGHAT and FQNNGV. This CDR3 contains 14 residues. CDR3 DNA: TGTGCCAGCAGCCTCCAGCTGACCTCGTACGAGCAGTACTTC. Translated: CASSLQLTSYEQYF.

This clonotype appeared many times. The chain couples TRBV11-3 to TRBJ2-1; perhaps TRBD2 as D (5 bases). Trimming took 1 base from V and 6 from J, leaving 7 bases between them. This CDR3 contains 13 residues. The germline CDR1 and CDR2 sequences are SGHNT and YENEEA. CDR3 sequence (DNA): TGTGCCAGCAGCTTAGCCGGGGTCAATGAGCAGTTCTTC. Encoded protein: CASSLAGVNEQFF.

This clonotype occurred many times. The genes are TRBV6-6 and TRBJ2-7; 12 bases match TRBD2. The CDR3 runs to 15 residues. V shed 5 bases, J shed 2 bases, and the junction held 4 bases outside the gene matches. The germline gives CDR1 MNHNY, CDR2 SVGAGI (reference sequence). CDR3 bases: TGTGCCAGCAGTACTACTAGCGGGGGGACCTACGAGCAGTACTTC. Translated: CASSTTSGGTYEQYF.

This clonotype was detected many times. V usage is TRBV2 and J usage is TRBJ2-7; 12 bases align to TRBD2. CDR3 length: 15 amino acids. The ends lost 6 bases at V and 5 bases at J; junction bases unmatched: 8. CDR1 and CDR2 (germline): SNHLY, FYNNEI. As DNA, the CDR3 is TGTGCCAGCAGCGTAGGACTAGCGGGGAGCAACGAGCAGTACTTC. It translates to CASSVGLAGSNEQYF. The full variable domain, rest sourced from reference TRBV2 and TRBJ2-7, is EPEVTQTPSHQVTQMGQEVILRCVPISNHLYFYWYRQILGQKVEFLVSFYNNEISEKSEIFDDQFSVERPDGSNFTLKIRSTKLEDSAMYFCASSVGLAGSNEQYFGPGTRLTVT.

This clonotype was recorded at least ten times. This CDR3 is CASRGGQGDYNSPLHF. The CDR3 DNA follows: TGTGCCAGCAGGGGAGGACAGGGTGATTATAATTCACCCCTCCACTTT. V usage is TRBV2 and J usage is TRBJ1-6; 8 nucleotides agree with TRBD1. Germline values: CDR1 SNHLY, CDR2 FYNNEI. The CDR3 totals 16 residues. Trimming took 6 bases from V and 4 from J; bases not matched to a gene: 8.

This clonotype was observed at least ten times. The genes are TRBV6-1 and TRBJ1-1, with D perhaps matching TRBD1 (5 bases). The germline V and J ends were trimmed by 1 base and 11 bases, with 20 bases remaining between them. Germline-derived CDR1 and CDR2 are MNHNS and SASEGT. The CDR3 has 15 amino acids. CDR3 nucleotide sequence: TGTGCCAGCAGTGAAGGTCCAGGGATCTTCCGAGGGGCTTTCTTT. It yields the protein CASSEGPGIFRGAFF.

Judged by abundance, this clonotype is medium-sized. V and J are TRBV5-4 and TRBJ2-1; no clear D gene. V shed 0 bases and J shed 2 bases, with 9 bases lying between them. The CDR3 totals 15 residues. CDR1 and CDR2 from the germline V gene are SGHNT and YYREEE (reference sequence). The CDR3 sequence: CASSLGTAPYNEQFF. CDR3 nucleotide sequence: TGTGCCAGCAGCTTGGGGACCGCCCCCTACAATGAGCAGTTCTTC.

This clonotype was recorded many times. This chain joins TRBV7-8 and TRBJ1-5; no reliable D call. Germline V CDR1 and CDR2: SGHVS, FQNEAQ. The CDR3 is 17 residues long. V was clipped by 7 bases and J by 0 bases, with 19 bases between them. CDR3 DNA: TGTGCCAGCATCTCCGTGATGGAAAACTATAGCAATCAGCCCCAGCATTTT. Translating it yields CASISVMENYSNQPQHF.

Concerning this clonotype itself: The junction and the germline gene differ at one end; a read error may be behind it. V and J are TRBV20-1 and TRBJ2-3; 13 positions match TRBD2. The CDR3 consists of 19 residues. CDR1 is DFQATT and CDR2 is SNEGSKA in the germline V gene (reference sequence). For the CDR3, the DNA is TGTAGTGCTACAACTAGCGGGGGGGAACAAGTTCTAAGCACAGATACGCAGTATTTT. Its translation: CSATTSGGEQVLSTDTQYF.

At least ten counts were recorded for this clonotype. V usage is TRBV5-1 and J usage is TRBJ2-1, with unresolved D. Germline CDR1 SGHRS, CDR2 YFSETQ. This CDR3 comprises 15 residues. Trimming took off 2 bases at V and 6 bases at J, with 15 bases between the two ends. The CDR3 nucleotides are TGCGCCAGCAGCTTAAACCCCGCGTCGGGCAATGAGCAGTTCTTC. Translating gives CASSLNPASGNEQFF.

In its sample, this clonotype is medium-sized. V is TRBV20-1 and J is TRBJ1-1; D is unresolved. This CDR3 comprises 14 residues. With 3 bases removed from V and 1 base from J, the gap between germline ends came to 12 bases. In germline, CDR1 is DFQATT, CDR2 SNEGSKA (reference sequence). In nucleotides, the CDR3 is TGCAGTGCTAGGGCTCAAGAGAAGAACACTGAAGCTTTCTTT. This gives the protein CSARAQEKNTEAFF.

Here the CDR3 reads CASSSRPGGSGGSGANVLTF. DNA for the CDR3: TGTGCCAGCAGCTCCCGACCCGGGGGTAGCGGGGGTAGTGGGGCCAACGTCCTGACTTTC. This chain links TRBV7-2 with TRBJ2-6; 9 bases agree with TRBD2. Germline V lookup: CDR1 SGHTA, CDR2 FQGNSA. J lost 3 bases, V lost 4 bases, and 16 bases had no gene match. The CDR3 length is 20 residues.